The T cell receptor (beta chain) under discussion was sequenced for a study of OX40 agonist ivuxolimab in advanced cancers. For the study at large: Ivuxolimab was administered intravenously to patients at 0.01 to 10 mg/kg every 2 weeks. The dose-escalation group included hepatocellular carcinoma, melanoma, renal cell carcinoma and head and neck cancer.

From germline, CDR1 is SGHNT and CDR2 YENEEA. The CDR3 sequence is 15 residues long. V lost 5 bases, J lost 0 bases, and 4 bases stayed unmatched. In regard to this clone: The antigen is not known.

Using immunoSEQ multiplex PCR, the repertoire was profiled, and TCRdb retains in-frame clones only, with some absent. The table records approximately 70,000 clones, more than 90% of them present only once. Study-level findings and limits: Among the least clonally expanded were partial responders at 0.1-3.0 mg/kg. Certain nonresponders likewise exhibited a low normalized T-cell clonal expansion.

The receptor was isolated from an adult with an advanced solid tumor such as melanoma, head and neck, liver or kidney cancer. Sequenced here: CD4+ or CD8+ T cells sorted from blood, sampled in a trial of the OX40 agonist ivuxolimab. The chain has TRBV11-3 and TRBJ2-7, with TRBD2 identical over 10 bases. The CDR3 region is CASSHPSGSSYEQYF. CDR3 coding DNA: TGTGCCAGCAGCCATCCTAGCGGGAGCTCCTACGAGCAGTACTTC.